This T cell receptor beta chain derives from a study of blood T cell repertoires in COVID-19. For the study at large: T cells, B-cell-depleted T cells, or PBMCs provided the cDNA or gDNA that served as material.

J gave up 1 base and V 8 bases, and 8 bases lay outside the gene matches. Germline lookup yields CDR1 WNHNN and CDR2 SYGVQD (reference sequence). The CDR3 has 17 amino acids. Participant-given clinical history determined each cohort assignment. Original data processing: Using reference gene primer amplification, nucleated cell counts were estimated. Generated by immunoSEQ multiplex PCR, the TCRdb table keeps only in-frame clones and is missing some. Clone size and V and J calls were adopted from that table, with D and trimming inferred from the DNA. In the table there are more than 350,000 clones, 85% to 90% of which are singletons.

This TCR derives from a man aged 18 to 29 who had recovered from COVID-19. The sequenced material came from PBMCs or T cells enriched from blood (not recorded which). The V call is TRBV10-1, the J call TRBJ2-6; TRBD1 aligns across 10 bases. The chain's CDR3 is CASPPTGGISGANVLTF. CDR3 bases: TGCGCCAGCCCACCGACAGGGGGCATTTCTGGGGCCAACGTCCTGACTTTC.